The T cell receptor beta chain under discussion was sequenced for a study of T cell changes during pregnancy in multiple sclerosis. The protocol was immunoSEQ multiplex PCR, while the TCRdb copy is restricted to in-frame clones and leaves out a portion. The top ten hold around 0.3% of the sample, which has approximately 50,000 clones, roughly 95% seen once. The CDR3 extends over 18 amino acids. Germline trimming cut 1 base from V and 2 bases from J; bases unmatched to any gene: 7. Looked up from germline, CDR1 is MGHRA and CDR2 is YSYEKL. This clonotype was sampled from a female donor with multiple sclerosis, enrolled in a pregnancy study. The rearrangement joins TRBV4-1 to TRBJ2-2, with TRBD2 matching 10 bases. The sequences come from CD4+ T cells from peripheral blood mononuclear cells, collected in the third trimester of pregnancy. CDR3 coding DNA: TGCGCCAGCAGCCAAGGTAGACTAGCGGGTGAAAACACCGGGGAGCTGTTTTTT. Amino acid sequence: CASSQGRLAGENTGELFF.